The clone carrying this T cell receptor (beta chain) was recorded once. As yet, its antigen is unknown. The data originate from a study of OX40 agonist ivuxolimab in advanced cancers. Study in general: In this trial design, patients received ivuxolimab intravenously at 0.01 to 10 mg/kg every 2 weeks.

Findings and caveats of the study: Doses of 0.1 to 3.0 mg/kg were accompanied by clonal expansion of CD4+ and CD8+ blood T cells by week 6.

Generated by immunoSEQ multiplex PCR, the TCRdb table keeps only in-frame clones and is missing some. The table shows some 100,000 clones, with 85% to 90% occurring only once. Between the trimmed V and J ends, which lost 2 bases and 0 bases, there was a span of 10 bases. The CDR3 sequence is 15 residues long. The V gene's germline CDR1 is SGHRS and CDR2 YFSETQ. The J gene is TRBJ2-3, the V gene TRBV5-1; D perhaps matches TRBD2 (6 bases). The TCR comes from an adult with an advanced solid tumor such as melanoma, head and neck, liver or kidney cancer. The material sequenced was CD4+ or CD8+ T cells sorted from blood, taken in a trial of the OX40 agonist ivuxolimab. The DNA for the CDR3 is TGCGCCAGCAGCTTAGGGACTTTTAGCACAGATACGCAGTATTTT. It specifies CASSLGTFSTDTQYF.